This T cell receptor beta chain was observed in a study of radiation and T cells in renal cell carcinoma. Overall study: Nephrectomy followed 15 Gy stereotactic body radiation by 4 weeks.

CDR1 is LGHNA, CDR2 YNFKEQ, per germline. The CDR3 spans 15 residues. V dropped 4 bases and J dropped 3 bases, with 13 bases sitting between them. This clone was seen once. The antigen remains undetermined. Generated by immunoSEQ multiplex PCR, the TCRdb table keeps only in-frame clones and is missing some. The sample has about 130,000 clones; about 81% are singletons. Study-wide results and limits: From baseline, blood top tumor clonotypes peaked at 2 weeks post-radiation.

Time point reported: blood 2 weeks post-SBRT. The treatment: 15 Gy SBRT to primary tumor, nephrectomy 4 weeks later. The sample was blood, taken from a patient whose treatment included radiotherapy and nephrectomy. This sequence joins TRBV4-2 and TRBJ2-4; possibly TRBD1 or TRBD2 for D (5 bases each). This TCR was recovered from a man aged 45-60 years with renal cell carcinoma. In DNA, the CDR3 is TGTGCCAGCAGCCTACAGGACGCGGGCAAAAACATTCAGTACTTC. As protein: CASSLQDAGKNIQYF.